This T cell receptor (beta chain) was recorded in a study of graft-versus-host responses after intestinal transplantation. Using immunoSEQ multiplex PCR, the repertoire was profiled, and TCRdb retains in-frame clones only, with some absent. The sample lists over 55,000 clones; 90% were seen once. About this clone: The antigen remains undetermined.

This CDR3 comprises 14 residues. With 4 bases removed from V and 0 bases from J, the gap between germline ends came to 9 bases. The germline V gene has CDR1 LNHDA and CDR2 SQIVND (reference sequence). This rearrangement joins TRBV19 to TRBJ1-1, with D maybe TRBD1 (6 bases). This receptor was taken from a human donor who received an intestinal transplant. The source material was unstimulated CD8+ T cells sorted from spleen or lymph node cells, sampled before intestinal transplant. The DNA for the CDR3 is TGTGCCAGTAGTAGAGGACAGATGAACACTGAAGCTTTCTTT. Its protein product is CASSRGQMNTEAFF.